Sequencing of this T cell receptor beta chain was carried out in a study of OX40 agonist ivuxolimab in advanced cancers. CDR3 length: 16 amino acids. The germline gives CDR1 SEHNR, CDR2 FQNEAQ (reference sequence). The junction had 11 bases not matched to a gene; V was cut back by 4 bases and J by 2 bases. TCRdb's table, derived via immunoSEQ multiplex PCR, lists solely in-frame clones and lacks some. The table records some 73,000 clones, just under 90% of them present only once. The chain recombines TRBV7-9 with TRBJ2-7; 7 positions match TRBD2. The receptor was isolated from an adult with an advanced solid tumor such as melanoma, head and neck, liver or kidney cancer. Sequenced here: CD4+ or CD8+ T cells sorted from blood, sampled in a trial of the OX40 agonist ivuxolimab. The CDR3 region has the DNA TGTGCCAGCAGCTCCCCCGGGTTGCGGGGGACCTACGAGCAGTACTTC. Translating gives CASSSPGLRGTYEQYF.